This T cell receptor beta chain was observed in a study of tumor-infiltrating lymphocytes in oesophageal squamous cell carcinoma. A single record per CDR3 protein comes from TCRdb applying MiXCR to the PCR reads. The data show 16,000 or so distinct CDR3 sequences, 35% to 50% seen once. CDR1 SGHTA and CDR2 FQGTGA come from the germline V gene. CDR3 length: 13 residues. After removal of 2 bases from V and 5 bases from J, the junction contained 2 bases not matched to a gene. In this sample, this clonotype turned up many times. The chain recombines TRBV7-3 with TRBJ1-1, with TRBD1 matching over 7 bases. This receptor was obtained from a male donor with esophageal squamous cell carcinoma. Source material: esophageal tumor tissue. The CDR3 sequence is CASSLSRGTEAFF. CDR3 sequence (DNA): TGTGCCAGCAGCTTATCCAGGGGGACTGAAGCTTTCTTT.